Shown below are 13 T cell receptor beta chains from a single sample sequenced in a study of blood T cell repertoires in COVID-19. Measured with immunoSEQ multiplex PCR; TCRdb has only the in-frame clones, and not every one. The sample carries 150,000 to 200,000 clones, less than 85% recorded once. Input material: peripheral blood. These TCRs come from a man aged 45-65 years who had recovered from COVID-19.

This chain uses TRBV10-1 with TRBJ2-7, with TRBD1 matching 11 bases. Trimming at V came to 0 bases and at J to 3 bases, leaving 1 base not matched to a gene. Germline-derived CDR1 and CDR2 are WNHNN and SYGVQD (reference sequence). This CDR3 has 15 residues. The CDR3 here is CASSESGTGGYEQYF. The CDR3 region has the DNA TGCGCCAGCAGTGAGTCTGGGACAGGGGGCTACGAGCAGTACTTC.

The genes are TRBV11-2 and TRBJ2-1; D might be TRBD1 (6 bases). V lost 6 bases and J 0 bases, leaving 18 bases between the germline ends. The V gene's germline CDR1 is SGHAT and CDR2 FQNNGV. This CDR3 is 17 amino acids long. CDR3 amino acids: CASRQRGGQSSYNEQFF. In nucleotides, the CDR3 is TGTGCCAGCAGGCAGAGAGGGGGACAAAGCTCCTACAATGAGCAGTTCTTC.

In DNA, the CDR3 is TGTGCCACCAGTGATGCTTCCAGGCTAGCCTATGAGCAGTTCTTC. Its translation is CATSDASRLAYEQFF. V is TRBV24-1 and J is TRBJ2-1; D is perhaps TRBD2 (5 bases). Between the trimmed V and J ends, which lost 3 bases and 8 bases, there was a span of 16 bases. The CDR3 consists of 15 residues. Per germline, CDR1 KGHDR and CDR2 SFDVKD.

The chain employs TRBV24-1 and TRBJ1-1; perhaps TRBD1 as D (6 bases). The CDR3 length is 14 residues. Germline loops: CDR1 KGHDR, CDR2 SFDVKD. V dropped 1 base and J dropped 8 bases, with 13 bases sitting between them. The CDR3 DNA reads TGTGCCACCAGTGATTTCGCAACAGGGAAAGAAGCTTTCTTT. Protein sequence: CATSDFATGKEAFF.

V is TRBV27 and J is TRBJ2-7, with 7 bases matching TRBD2. Trimming removed 4 bases from V and 3 bases from J; junction bases left unmatched: 9. The germline gives CDR1 MNHEY, CDR2 SMNVEV (reference sequence). This CDR3 spans 15 amino acids. This CDR3 reads CASSSRLASNYEQYF. Here the CDR3 DNA reads TGTGCCAGCAGTTCCAGACTAGCTTCGAACTACGAGCAGTACTTC.

The V call is TRBV3-1 (or the pseudogene TRBV3-2), the J call TRBJ2-1; a weak D match, TRBD2 (5 bases). Between the trimmed V and J ends, which lost 1 base and 6 bases, there was a span of 13 bases. CDR3 length: 15 residues. Germline V gene lookup returns CDR1 LGHDT and CDR2 YNNKEL (reference sequence). CDR3: CASSQGLAYGNEQFF. The DNA of the CDR3 is TGTGCCAGCAGCCAAGGCCTAGCTTACGGCAATGAGCAGTTCTTC.

The genes are TRBV18 and TRBJ1-1; D might be TRBD1 (6 bases). Trimming stripped 6 bases from V and 0 bases from J, with 14 bases between. CDR3 length equals 15 residues. CDR1 is KGHSH, CDR2 LQKENI, per germline. This CDR3 reads CASSPVGTMNTEAFF. For the CDR3, the DNA is TGTGCCAGCTCGCCGGTCGGGACAATGAACACTGAAGCTTTCTTT.

This clone turned up a few times. The rearrangement uses TRBV19 and TRBJ2-2; TRBD1 aligns across 7 bases. CDR3 length: 15 residues. V was clipped by 3 bases and J by 4 bases; unmatched bases: 5. Germline V gene data show CDR1 as LNHDA and CDR2 as SQIVND (reference sequence). This CDR3 is CASSMATGLTGELFF. CDR3 in DNA: TGTGCCAGTAGTATGGCGACAGGGCTCACCGGGGAGCTGTTTTTT.

This chain links TRBV7-9 with TRBJ2-7; 7 nucleotides match TRBD2. This CDR3 comprises 16 residues. Germline V gene sequence: CDR1 SEHNR, CDR2 FQNEAQ (reference sequence). V shed 7 bases, J shed 2 bases, and the junction held 14 bases outside the gene matches. The CDR3 here is CASTHHSSGNTYEQYF. CDR3 nucleotide sequence: TGTGCCAGCACCCACCATTCTAGCGGCAATACCTACGAGCAGTACTTC.

The chain links TRBV21-1 to TRBJ1-4. TRBV21-1 is described as a pseudogene. The CDR3 covers 16 residues. The CDR3 loop is CASSKRQTGANEKLFF. CDR3 nucleotides: TGTGCCAGCAGCAAGAGGCAGACGGGGGCTAATGAAAAACTGTTTTTT.

This chain joins TRBV7-3 and TRBJ2-2; D not certain. V lost 2 bases and J 0 bases, leaving 10 bases between the germline ends. Germline CDR1 SGHTA, CDR2 FQGTGA. The CDR3 runs 16 residues. The DNA for the CDR3 is TGTGCCAGCAGCTTATTACTGGGCGCGAACACCGGGGAGCTGTTTTTT. Protein sequence: CASSLLLGANTGELFF.

The chain couples TRBV3-1 (or the pseudogene TRBV3-2) to TRBJ2-7, with TRBD2 matching 7 bases. The CDR3 contains 14 residues. The junction had 2 bases not matched to a gene; V was cut back by 2 bases and J by 1 base. Germline lookup yields CDR1 LGHDT and CDR2 YNNKEL (reference sequence). The CDR3 loop reads CASSQPGLSYEQYF. The CDR3 DNA follows: TGTGCCAGCAGCCAACCGGGACTATCCTACGAGCAGTACTTC.

This chain uses TRBV6-1 with TRBJ1-5, with 8 bases aligning to TRBD1. Germline CDR1 is MNHNS and CDR2 is SASEGT. The CDR3 runs 17 residues. V shed 4 bases and J 0 bases; nucleotides not matched to a gene: 8. CDR3 in DNA: TGTGCCAGCAGTGGGCAGGGGGCGCGTAATAGCAATCAGCCCCAGCATTTT. Its translation: CASSGQGARNSNQPQHF.